Shown below are 24 T cell receptor beta chains from a single sample sequenced in a study of early T cells in non-severe SARS-CoV-2 infection. TCRdb reprocessed the 5' RACE reads with MiXCR, giving one entry per CDR3 protein. The data contain more than 55,000 distinct CDR3 sequences, under 15% of them singletons. The sequencing input was whole blood. These receptors came from an adult who was a healthcare worker with PCR-confirmed SARS-CoV-2 infection or an uninfected control (not recorded which).

This rearrangement joins TRBV7-8 to TRBJ2-5, with D perhaps matching TRBD1 (5 bases). The CDR3 spans 15 residues. Per germline, CDR1 SGHVS and CDR2 FQNEAQ. V dropped 2 bases and J dropped 5 bases, with 15 bases sitting between them. The CDR3 DNA is TGTGCCAGCAGCTTATTGGGCGGCTCAGGGGAGACCCAGTACTTC. Protein product: CASSLLGGSGETQYF.

The chain recombines TRBV2 with TRBJ1-2, with 8 positions matching TRBD1. The V gene end was trimmed by 7 bases and the J gene end by 8 bases; junction bases not matched to a gene: 15. The CDR3 runs to 15 residues. Germline CDR1 and CDR2: SNHLY and FYNNEI. The CDR3 nucleotides read TGTGCCAGCACTGTGACCCAATCAGGGGGCCCAGGCTACACCTTC. Translated: CASTVTQSGGPGYTF.

There are a few counts of this clonotype. V usage is TRBV7-9 and J usage is TRBJ2-1; unclear D gene. This CDR3 is built from 14 residues. The V and J ends lost 6 bases and 4 bases respectively, with 13 bases between them. Per the germline V gene, CDR1 is SEHNR and CDR2 is FQNEAQ (reference sequence). CDR3 nucleotide sequence: TGTGCCAGCAGTCCCCCTTCGGATTACAATGAGCAGTTCTTC. Its protein is CASSPPSDYNEQFF.

V usage is TRBV9 and J usage is TRBJ1-4; TRBD1 matches at 8 bases. CDR3 size: 14 residues. Losses at the gene ends were 3 bases for V and 4 bases for J; bases not matched to a gene: 2. Germline V gene data show CDR1 as SGDLS and CDR2 as YYNGEE. The CDR3 region has the DNA TGTGCCAGCAGCGCGACAGGGGTTAATGAAAAACTGTTTTTT. Its translation: CASSATGVNEKLFF.

V usage is TRBV20-1 and J usage is TRBJ1-2; D gene unclear. The germline V gene encodes CDR1 DFQATT and CDR2 SNEGSKA (reference sequence). The CDR3 extends over 11 amino acids. Trimming removed 6 bases from V and 10 bases from J, with 15 bases in between. The CDR3 DNA reads as TGCAGTGCACCCTTCGACCGCCTCTACACCTTC. Translation: CSAPFDRLYTF.

As to this clonotype: A read error is possible here, since a much larger clone lies one base away. The genes are TRBV12-3 or TRBV12-4 and TRBJ2-1; D not certain. The ends were cut back, 5 bases at V and 12 bases at J, with 8 bases in the middle. The CDR3 is 10 residues long. CDR3 residues: CASSPDGQFF. The CDR3 coding sequence is TGTGCCAGCAGTCCTGATGGGCAGTTCTTC.

The chain links TRBV29-1 to TRBJ1-5; no firm D call. The V end lost 4 bases, the J end lost 4 bases, and 11 bases lay between the germline ends. The germline gives CDR1 SQVTM, CDR2 ANQGSEA. CDR3 length: 13 residues. The CDR3 here is CSVVGQPNQPQHF. CDR3 nucleotide sequence: TGCAGCGTTGTAGGGCAGCCTAATCAGCCCCAGCATTTT.

This clonotype was detected only a few times. Germline and junction disagree at one end, which may indicate a read error. This chain joins TRBV7-7 and TRBJ2-7, with 9 bases matching TRBD1. This CDR3 has 14 residues. Germline V gene data show CDR1 as SSHAT and CDR2 as FNYEAQ (reference sequence). In DNA, the CDR3 is TGTGCTAGCAGCCCAGGGGACAGGGACTACGAGCAGTACTTC. The encoded protein is CASSPGDRDYEQYF.

In this sample, this clonotype turned up a few times. This chain joins TRBV19 and TRBJ2-5, with D unclear. Trimming cost V 1 base and J 1 base, with 4 bases left between them. The CDR3 is 13 amino acids. CDR1 is LNHDA and CDR2 is SQIVND in the germline V gene (reference sequence). The CDR3 nucleotides are TGTGCCAGTAGTATAGGCCCCCAAGAGACCCAGTACTTC. Protein product: CASSIGPQETQYF.

The V and J genes are TRBV25-1 and TRBJ2-3; possible D gene TRBD2, 5 bases. The V gene's germline CDR1 is MGHDK and CDR2 SYGVNS. V lost 6 bases, J lost 4 bases, and 14 bases lay in between. CDR3 length: 14 amino acids. The CDR3: CASSVLAWPDTQYF. The CDR3 nucleotides read TGTGCCAGCAGCGTGCTAGCTTGGCCAGATACGCAGTATTTT.

There are a few counts of this clonotype. In DNA, the CDR3 is TGTGCCAGCAGCTCCCCGGGGGGGGCCAACGTCCTGACTTTC. It codes for CASSSPGGANVLTF. This rearrangement joins TRBV7-3 to TRBJ2-6, with D tentatively TRBD2 (5 bases). The CDR3 runs 14 residues. The germline V gene has CDR1 SGHTA and CDR2 FQGTGA. Trimming cost V 4 bases and J 4 bases, with 8 bases left between them.

This sequence joins TRBV7-2 and TRBJ2-3; a weak D match, TRBD2 (5 bases). This CDR3 has 14 residues. The V gene's germline CDR1 is SGHTA and CDR2 FQGNSA. V lost 3 bases and J 1 base, leaving 8 bases between the germline ends. CDR3: CASSLRARTDTQYF. CDR3 bases: TGTGCCAGCAGCTTGAGGGCTCGCACAGATACGCAGTATTTT.

This clonotype was detected many times. The rearrangement joins TRBV9 to TRBJ1-4; perhaps TRBD1 as D (6 bases). Germline values: CDR1 SGDLS, CDR2 YYNGEE. Trimming removed 2 bases at V and 5 bases at J, with 13 bases between. The length of the CDR3 is 15 residues. This CDR3 is CASSVGGQGNEKLFF. In nucleotides, the CDR3 is TGTGCCAGCAGCGTTGGGGGCCAAGGGAATGAAAAACTGTTTTTT. The complete variable domain, with remaining parts taken from reference TRBV9 and TRBJ1-4, reads DSGVTQTPKHLITATGQRVTLRCSPRSGDLSVYWYQQSLDQGLQFLIQYYNGEERAKGNILERFSAQQFPDLHSELNLSSLELGDSALYFCASSVGGQGNEKLFFGSGTQLSVL.

This clonotype occurred a few times. The V and J genes are TRBV10-3 and TRBJ1-2; 12 bases map to TRBD1. V shed 2 bases, J shed 6 bases, and the junction held 7 bases outside the gene matches. CDR1 is ENHRY and CDR2 is SYGVKD in the germline V gene. The CDR3 totals 16 residues. CDR3 loop: CAISEPRGDRGHGYTF. The CDR3 bases are TGTGCCATCAGTGAGCCCCGGGGGGACAGGGGGCATGGCTACACCTTC.

This clonotype was recorded at least ten times. In nucleotides, the CDR3 is TGTGCCAGCAGTTTAAAGGGATATGGCTACACCTTC. Protein product: CASSLKGYGYTF. The gene calls are TRBV27 and TRBJ1-2, with D uncertain. The CDR3 is 12 amino acids. Trimming removed 2 bases from V and 5 bases from J, with 6 bases in between. Germline V CDR1 and CDR2: MNHEY, SMNVEV (reference sequence).

This clonotype was counted only a few times. The J gene is TRBJ2-3, the V gene TRBV7-2; possibly TRBD1 or TRBD2 for D (6 bases each). The CDR3 loop spans 17 amino acids. Trimming shortened V by 4 bases and J by 2 bases, and 19 bases separated the two germline ends. Germline lookup yields CDR1 SGHTA and CDR2 FQGNSA. CDR3 bases: TGTGCCAGCAGCTACAGGGAGCGCGGGGCACACACAGATACGCAGTATTTT. This gives the protein CASSYRERGAHTDTQYF.

This clonotype has a count of ten or more. The CDR3 sequence: CASSYSGVGGKGGELFF. DNA for the CDR3: TGTGCCAGCAGTTACTCGGGGGTCGGAGGGAAGGGCGGGGAGCTGTTTTTT. V is TRBV6-5 and J is TRBJ2-2; tentatively, D is TRBD2 (6 bases). V lost 0 bases to trimming and J lost 7 bases, with 18 bases between them. Germline V lookup: CDR1 MNHEY, CDR2 SVGAGI. This CDR3 spans 17 amino acids.

This chain joins TRBV7-6 and TRBJ2-1, with D perhaps matching TRBD1 or TRBD2 (6 bases each). CDR1 and CDR2 from the germline V gene are SGHVS and FNYEAQ. V was cut by 5 bases and J by 1 base, with 12 bases left in between. The CDR3 extends over 15 amino acids. The CDR3 protein is CASSPLGGSYNEQFF. The CDR3 DNA reads as TGTGCCAGCAGCCCGCTAGGGGGGTCCTACAATGAGCAGTTCTTC. The variable domain in full, completed from reference TRBV7-6 and TRBJ2-1, reads GAGVSQSPRYKVTKRGQDVALRCDPISGHVSLYWYRQALGQGPEFLTYFNYEAQQDKSGLPNDRFSAERPEGSISTLTIQRTEQRDSAMYRCASSPLGGSYNEQFFGPGTRLTVL.

The table lists this clonotype with a few counts. This sequence joins TRBV6-1 and TRBJ1-3, with 10 nucleotides matching TRBD1. CDR1 and CDR2 from the germline V gene are MNHNS and SASEGT. CDR3 length: 16 residues. V dropped 6 bases and J dropped 0; count of bases not matched to a gene: 5. CDR3: CASRETGGFSGNTIYF. Here the CDR3 DNA reads TGTGCCAGCAGGGAGACAGGGGGCTTCTCTGGAAACACCATATATTTT.

DNA of the CDR3: TGCAGTGCTAGAGACGGGACAGGGGATGCCGGGGAGCTGTTTTTT. Protein sequence: CSARDGTGDAGELFF. This rearrangement joins TRBV20-1 to TRBJ2-2; 10 bases agree with TRBD1. The J segment lost 6 bases and the V segment lost 0 bases, leaving 4 bases of the junction unmatched. Looked up from germline, CDR1 is DFQATT and CDR2 is SNEGSKA (reference sequence). The CDR3 contains 15 residues.

In DNA, the CDR3 is TGCAGCGTCGTCGAGGACAGTTACTATGGCTACACCTTC. Translation gives CSVVEDSYYGYTF. This chain links TRBV29-1 with TRBJ1-2, with a tentative D call TRBD1 (6 bases). The V gene lost 6 bases and the J gene lost 3 bases, with 14 bases spanning the gap. The CDR3 totals 13 residues. Germline V gene lookup returns CDR1 SQVTM and CDR2 ANQGSEA.

This clonotype has a handful of counts. The CDR3 here is CSVAGTSGERNIQYF. The CDR3 DNA reads TGCAGCGTTGCCGGGACTAGCGGGGAAAGGAACATTCAGTACTTC. This chain connects TRBV29-1 to TRBJ2-4, with 13 bases that match TRBD2. V trimming: 4 bases; J trimming: 7 bases; junction bases outside the gene matches: 7. The CDR3 extends over 15 amino acids. In germline, CDR1 is SQVTM, CDR2 ANQGSEA.

This clonotype has ten or more counts. The gene calls are TRBV12-3 or TRBV12-4 and TRBJ2-7, with 8 bases matching TRBD2. The ends lost 6 bases at V and 2 bases at J; junction bases unmatched: 3. This CDR3 is 13 amino acids long. The CDR3 loop is CASSTGGAYEQYF. The CDR3 DNA reads TGTGCCAGCAGCACGGGGGGGGCCTACGAGCAGTACTTC.

This clonotype was seen ten or more times. This chain joins TRBV11-2 and TRBJ1-2; 7 nucleotides agree with TRBD1. Trimming took 3 bases from V and 4 from J; bases not matched to a gene: 2. The germline CDR1 and CDR2 sequences are SGHAT and FQNNGV. The CDR3 length is 13 residues. In nucleotides, the CDR3 is TGTGCCAGCAGCTTCCGGGACAGCTATGGCTACACCTTC. Protein sequence: CASSFRDSYGYTF.